The next 14 T cell receptor beta chains were all read from a single sample in a study of spatial heterogeneity in lung cancer. Study outcomes and limitations: Within tumors, counts of expanded alpha and beta TCRs tracked tumor mutation counts.

These receptors' antigens are unknown. TCRdb re-called the 5' RACE reads through MiXCR, storing one row per CDR3 protein. This table has roughly 17,000 distinct CDR3 sequences, 6.2% appearing once. Described time point: sample taken at primary tumor resection. The input for sequencing was lung tumor tissue, taken at surgery. The receptors originated from a male donor with early-stage non-small cell lung cancer.

This clonotype was seen many times. This beta chain was picked up by a library intended for alpha chains and is off target, so its count carries little meaning. In DNA form, the CDR3 reads TGTGCCAGCAGTTACTCGCAGACAGGGAGTGAAAAACTGTTTTTT. Protein sequence: CASSYSQTGSEKLFF. The rearrangement links TRBV6-5 to TRBJ1-4; 7 nucleotides line up with TRBD1. Trimming took 0 bases from V and 7 from J; bases not matched to a gene: 5. Germline V gene lookup returns CDR1 MNHEY and CDR2 SVGAGI. The CDR3 spans 15 residues.

This clonotype has at least ten counts. Within a library made for alpha chains, this beta chain is off target, and its count is uninformative. The rearrangement uses TRBV6-5 and TRBJ2-5; D unresolved. V lost 4 bases and J lost 5, with 8 bases in between. Germline CDR1 and CDR2: MNHEY and SVGAGI. The CDR3 is made up of 12 amino acids. Here the CDR3 reads CASSSFAETQYF. CDR3 nucleotide sequence: TGTGCCAGCAGTTCGTTTGCGGAGACCCAGTACTTC.

This clonotype was seen repeatedly, ten times or more. A library made for alpha chains picked up this beta chain off target, so its size means little. This rearrangement joins TRBV4-3 to TRBJ1-1; no reliable D call. The ends were cut back, 0 bases at V and 4 bases at J, with 9 bases in the middle. The CDR3 extends over 14 amino acids. Germline V gives CDR1 LGHNA, CDR2 YSLEER. This CDR3 is CASSQERWTTEAFF. The CDR3 DNA follows: TGCGCCAGCAGCCAAGAGCGATGGACCACTGAAGCTTTCTTT.

Note on this clonotype: Since the library was made to target alpha chains, this beta chain is a stray read and its abundance is not meaningful. The V gene is TRBV5-5, the J gene TRBJ1-4; D possibly corresponds to TRBD1 (5 bases). The V gene lost 5 bases and the J gene lost 0 bases, with 11 bases spanning the gap. Per germline, CDR1 SGHKS and CDR2 YYEKEE (reference sequence). The CDR3 consists of 15 residues. CDR3 amino acids: CASRPDSATNEKLFF. DNA of the CDR3: TGTGCCAGCAGACCCGACAGCGCAACTAATGAAAAACTGTTTTTT.

In this sample, this clonotype turned up many times. This beta chain turned up in a library designed for alpha chains; as an off-target read, its abundance says little. The gene calls are TRBV9 and TRBJ1-2; D perhaps matches TRBD1 (5 bases). The ends were cut back, 0 bases at V and 0 bases at J, with 15 bases in the middle. Germline lookup yields CDR1 SGDLS and CDR2 YYNGEE. The CDR3 totals 17 residues. CDR3 amino acids: CASSVDKGLGSNYGYTF. The CDR3 DNA sequence: TGTGCCAGCAGCGTAGATAAGGGACTGGGATCTAACTATGGCTACACCTTC. The whole variable domain, filled in from reference TRBV9 and TRBJ1-2, reads DSGVTQTPKHLITATGQRVTLRCSPRSGDLSVYWYQQSLDQGLQFLIQYYNGEERAKGNILERFSAQQFPDLHSELNLSSLELGDSALYFCASSVDKGLGSNYGYTFGSGTRLTVV.

This clonotype was recorded many times. Within a library made for alpha chains, this beta chain is off target, and its count is uninformative. The chain is built from TRBV5-1 and TRBJ2-5, with TRBD2 matching 14 bases. V gave up 4 bases and J gave up 2 bases; unmatched junction bases: 4. The CDR3 consists of 16 residues. Germline-derived CDR1 and CDR2 are SGHRS and YFSETQ. CDR3 residues: CASSVRLAGGQETQYF. As DNA, the CDR3 is TGCGCCAGCAGCGTGCGACTAGCGGGGGGGCAAGAGACCCAGTACTTC.

This clonotype occurred many times. This beta chain represents an off-target read in a library built for alpha chains; its size is of limited meaning. The chain employs TRBV20-1 and TRBJ2-3, with 8 bases that match TRBD2. Looked up from germline, CDR1 is DFQATT and CDR2 is SNEGSKA (reference sequence). V lost 3 bases and J lost 5; bases outside the gene matches: 10. The CDR3 is 15 residues long. The CDR3 DNA follows: TGCAGTGCTAGTCTCAGCGGGAGAATAGGAGATACGCAGTATTTT. It is translated as CSASLSGRIGDTQYF.

In regard to this clonotype: The library was built for alpha chains, so this beta chain is an off-target read and its size means little. This chain joins TRBV5-8 and TRBJ2-1; D possibly matches TRBD1 or TRBD2 (5 bases each). The germline gives CDR1 SGHTS, CDR2 YDEGEE. The CDR3 extends over 17 amino acids. Trimming removed 0 bases at V and 7 bases at J, with 20 bases between. In DNA form, the CDR3 reads TGTGCCAGCAGCTTGGACGGGGCGTCGGCCTTGGGGAATGAGCAGTTCTTC. The encoded protein is CASSLDGASALGNEQFF.

This clonotype appeared many times. An end of the junction does not agree with germline; a read error may underlie this. Because the library targeted alpha chains, this beta chain is an off-target read whose size means little. This chain uses TRBV28 with TRBJ2-7; D may be TRBD2 (6 bases). Germline CDR1 reads MDHEN; CDR2 reads SYDVKM. This CDR3 is 12 amino acids long. The CDR3 sequence is CASSTSRDFATF. The CDR3 region has the DNA TGTGCCAGCAGTACATCCCGGGACTTCGCCACCTTC.

This clonotype was counted between two and nine times. The junction departs from germline at one end; a sequencing error may be responsible. The size of this beta chain means little, since it is a stray read in a library made for alpha chains. The chain uses TRBV18 and TRBJ2-3, with 7 bases fitting TRBD2. The CDR3 totals 14 residues. The germline gives CDR1 KGHSH, CDR2 LQKENI. The DNA of the CDR3 is TGTGCCAGCTCACCCCCCGGGACTACCCGCAGCGGAAATTTT. Residues: CASSPPGTTRSGNF.

This clonotype was counted many times. Little can be read into the size of this beta chain, an off-target read in a library designed for alpha chains. The gene calls are TRBV12-3 or TRBV12-4 and TRBJ1-2; D gene uncertain. The V gene lost 2 bases and the J gene lost 7 bases, with 14 bases spanning the gap. The CDR3 extends over 14 amino acids. CDR3 sequence reads: CASSLQTGLRGYTF. In DNA, the CDR3 is TGTGCCAGCAGTTTACAGACGGGGTTGCGTGGCTACACCTTC.

This clonotype was detected ten times or more. This beta chain slipped into a library made for alpha chains as a stray read, so its size is not meaningful. This chain links TRBV6-5 with TRBJ1-5; the D gene is possibly TRBD1 (5 bases). Germline V gene sequence: CDR1 MNHEY, CDR2 SVGAGI. V was trimmed by 7 bases and J by 1 base, leaving 14 bases between them. The CDR3 loop spans 15 amino acids. CDR3 amino acids: CASNPNKGSNQPQHF. As DNA, the CDR3 is TGTGCCAGCAACCCCAATAAGGGGAGCAATCAGCCCCAGCATTTT.

There are many counts of this clonotype. This beta chain represents an off-target read in a library built for alpha chains; its size is of limited meaning. The chain combines TRBV7-2 with TRBJ2-1, with 8 positions matching TRBD2. Germline V gene data show CDR1 as SGHTA and CDR2 as FQGNSA. The CDR3 length is 14 residues. J was trimmed by 9 bases and V by 1 base; bases with no gene match: 5. CDR3 sequence: CASSLGTSRVEQFF. The CDR3 DNA follows: TGTGCCAGCAGCTTAGGGACTAGCAGGGTTGAGCAGTTCTTC.

About this clonotype itself: This beta chain appears as a stray read in a library generated for alpha chains; its size is not informative. The genes are TRBV7-2 and TRBJ1-1; D is unclear. CDR1 and CDR2 from the germline V gene are SGHTA and FQGNSA. CDR3 length: 13 residues. The V gene lost 4 bases and the J gene lost 6 bases, with 12 bases spanning the gap. DNA for the CDR3: TGTGCCAGCAGCTCGGTACGGTTGGCTGAAGCTTTCTTT. It specifies CASSSVRLAEAFF.